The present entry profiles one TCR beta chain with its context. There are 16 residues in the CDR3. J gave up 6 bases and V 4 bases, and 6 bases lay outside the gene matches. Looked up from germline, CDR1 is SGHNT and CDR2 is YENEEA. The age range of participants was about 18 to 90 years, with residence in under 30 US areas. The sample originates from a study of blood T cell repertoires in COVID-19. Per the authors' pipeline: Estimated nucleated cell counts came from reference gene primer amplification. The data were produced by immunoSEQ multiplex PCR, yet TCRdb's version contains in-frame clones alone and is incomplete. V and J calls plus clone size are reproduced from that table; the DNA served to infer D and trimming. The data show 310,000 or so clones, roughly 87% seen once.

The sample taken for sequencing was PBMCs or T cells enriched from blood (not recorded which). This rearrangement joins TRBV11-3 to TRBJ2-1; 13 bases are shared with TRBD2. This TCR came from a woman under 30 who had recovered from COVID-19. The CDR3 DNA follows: TGTGCCAGCAGCTACGGACTAGCGGGAGCTCGCAATGAGCAGTTCTTC. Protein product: CASSYGLAGARNEQFF.